Listed below are T cell receptor beta chains from one sample, sequenced in a study of long-term antiretroviral therapy in people with HIV. Only in-frame clones appear in the TCRdb table, and some are missing; sequencing was by immunoSEQ multiplex PCR. The sample gives about 27,000 clones, roughly 80% of which show up once; roughly 9.5% is in the top ten. The sample consisted of unsorted PBMCs, taken 3 years after starting antiretroviral therapy. The receptors come from a middle-aged man with HIV. Each CDR3 is given with its conserved first and last residue. Rows give clone size only sometimes, using once, few, many, or a class for an expanded clone.

v_call: TRBV27
j_call: TRBJ2-7
clone_size: NA
cdr3_aa: CASSSGTAAYEQYF

v_call: TRBV29-1
j_call: TRBJ1-1
clone_size: once
cdr3_aa: CSAILSQNTEAFF

v_call: TRBV28
j_call: TRBJ1-6
clone_size: NA
cdr3_aa: CASSGGDRGSSYNSPLHF

v_call: TRBV5-6
j_call: TRBJ2-7
clone_size: NA
cdr3_aa: CASSLRQGTYEQYF

v_call: TRBV9
j_call: TRBJ2-7
clone_size: NA
cdr3_aa: CASRGQGSYEQYF

v_call: TRBV7-2
j_call: TRBJ1-1
clone_size: NA
cdr3_aa: CASSFLDTEAFF

v_call: TRBV10-2
j_call: TRBJ1-1
clone_size: NA
cdr3_aa: CASSAMSRDRGRSTEAFF

v_call: TRBV6-5
j_call: TRBJ1-1
clone_size: NA
cdr3_aa: CASSFGARSTEAFF

v_call: TRBV11-2
j_call: TRBJ2-5
clone_size: NA
cdr3_aa: CASTYSAGLQETQYF

v_call: TRBV29-1
j_call: TRBJ2-1
clone_size: NA
cdr3_aa: CSVETYREQFF

v_call: TRBV11-2
j_call: TRBJ1-1
clone_size: NA
cdr3_aa: CASSLVGRQNTEAFF

v_call: TRBV19
j_call: TRBJ2-7
clone_size: once
cdr3_aa: CASSPAEGRGYEQYF

v_call: TRBV7-9
j_call: TRBJ1-3
clone_size: NA
cdr3_aa: CASSLDGSPGGNTIYF

v_call: TRBV19
j_call: TRBJ1-5
clone_size: NA
cdr3_aa: CASLAGVNQPQHF

v_call: TRBV5-1
j_call: TRBJ2-1
clone_size: NA
cdr3_aa: CASSPRGDSYNEQFF

v_call: TRBV4-1
j_call: TRBJ1-2
clone_size: few
cdr3_aa: CASSPRQGASGYTF

v_call: TRBV6-5
j_call: TRBJ1-5
clone_size: NA
cdr3_aa: CASSSFGQNSNQPQHF

v_call: TRBV1
j_call: TRBJ2-7
clone_size: NA
cdr3_aa: CTSSQDHSGRCHEQYF

v_call: TRBV4-2
j_call: TRBJ2-7
clone_size: NA
cdr3_aa: CASSQPGQGGKQYF

v_call: TRBV5-1
j_call: TRBJ2-3
clone_size: once
cdr3_aa: CASSSMPGQGKGDTQYF

v_call: TRBV30
j_call: TRBJ1-5
clone_size: NA
cdr3_aa: CAWTSEGSGRKPQHF

v_call: TRBV18
j_call: TRBJ2-3
clone_size: NA
cdr3_aa: CASSPVPGTSTSTDTQYF

v_call: TRBV19
j_call: TRBJ1-2
clone_size: NA
cdr3_aa: CASSMDYYGYTF

v_call: TRBV2
j_call: TRBJ2-7
clone_size: NA
cdr3_aa: CASSEQASGSYEQYF

v_call: TRBV6-5
j_call: TRBJ2-1
clone_size: NA
cdr3_aa: CASIPGQGVNEQFF

v_call: TRBV19
j_call: TRBJ1-1
clone_size: NA
cdr3_aa: CASSIGTDNTEAFF

v_call: TRBV25-1
j_call: TRBJ2-1
clone_size: NA
cdr3_aa: CASSEAASPSNEQFF

v_call: TRBV9
j_call: TRBJ1-1
clone_size: NA
cdr3_aa: CASSAPQGANTEAFF

v_call: TRBV21-1
j_call: TRBJ2-7
clone_size: once
cdr3_aa: CASTGREVYEQYF

v_call: TRBV29-1
j_call: TRBJ1-3
clone_size: NA
cdr3_aa: CSVVRPSGNTIYF

v_call: TRBV14
j_call: TRBJ2-5
clone_size: NA
cdr3_aa: CASSPQGFRIQETQYF

v_call: TRBV29-1
j_call: TRBJ2-3
clone_size: NA
cdr3_aa: CSVEAGLVDTQYF

v_call: TRBV5-1
j_call: TRBJ2-5
clone_size: NA
cdr3_aa: CASSLMAGGGETQYF

v_call: TRBV5-1
j_call: TRBJ2-7
clone_size: NA
cdr3_aa: CASSFETGGPYEQYF

v_call: TRBV7-8
j_call: TRBJ1-2
clone_size: few
cdr3_aa: CASSLDPGQGGYGYTF

v_call: TRBV7-9
j_call: TRBJ2-1
clone_size: NA
cdr3_aa: CASSFRQGYNEQFF

v_call: TRBV28
j_call: TRBJ2-3
clone_size: NA
cdr3_aa: CASTLDRAVGTDTQYF

v_call: TRBV6-4
j_call: TRBJ2-7
clone_size: NA
cdr3_aa: CASSAEGATEQYF

v_call: TRBV10-1
j_call: TRBJ2-5
clone_size: once
cdr3_aa: CASSRDLVQETQYF

v_call: TRBV27
j_call: TRBJ2-7
clone_size: once
cdr3_aa: CASSFGTYEQYF

v_call: TRBV18
j_call: TRBJ2-7
clone_size: NA
cdr3_aa: CASSPVALGGAYEQYF

v_call: TRBV10-2
j_call: TRBJ1-1
clone_size: NA
cdr3_aa: CASSYRQNTEAFF

v_call: TRBV6-5
j_call: TRBJ2-1
clone_size: NA
cdr3_aa: CASSQAPLEAEQFF

v_call: TRBV7-9
j_call: TRBJ2-1
clone_size: NA
cdr3_aa: CASSFSDKNNEQFF

v_call: TRBV6-5
j_call: TRBJ2-7
clone_size: NA
cdr3_aa: CASSSMGQKSEQYF

v_call: TRBV15
j_call: TRBJ1-2
clone_size: NA
cdr3_aa: CATSRDSGGNYGYTF

v_call: TRBV7-9
j_call: TRBJ2-7
clone_size: few
cdr3_aa: CASSRQTGRREQYF

v_call: TRBV5-1
j_call: TRBJ2-3
clone_size: once
cdr3_aa: CASSLSGTSGTDTQYF